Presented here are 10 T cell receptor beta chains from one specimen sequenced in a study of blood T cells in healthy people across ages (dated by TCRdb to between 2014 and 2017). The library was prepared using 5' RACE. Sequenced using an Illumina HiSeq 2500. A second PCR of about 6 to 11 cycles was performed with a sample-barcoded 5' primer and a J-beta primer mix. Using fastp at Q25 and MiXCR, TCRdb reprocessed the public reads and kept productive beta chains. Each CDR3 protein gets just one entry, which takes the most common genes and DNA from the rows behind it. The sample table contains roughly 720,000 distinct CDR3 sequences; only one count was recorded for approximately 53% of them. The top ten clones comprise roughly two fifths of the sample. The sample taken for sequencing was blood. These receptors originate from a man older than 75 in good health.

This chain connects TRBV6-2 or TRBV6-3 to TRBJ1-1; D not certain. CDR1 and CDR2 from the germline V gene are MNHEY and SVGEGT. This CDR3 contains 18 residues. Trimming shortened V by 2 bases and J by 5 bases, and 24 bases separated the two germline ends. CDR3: CASSYLDRSRSFRTEAFF. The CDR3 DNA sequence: TGTGCCAGCAGTTACCTGGACCGATCCAGGTCTTTCAGGACTGAAGCTTTCTTT.

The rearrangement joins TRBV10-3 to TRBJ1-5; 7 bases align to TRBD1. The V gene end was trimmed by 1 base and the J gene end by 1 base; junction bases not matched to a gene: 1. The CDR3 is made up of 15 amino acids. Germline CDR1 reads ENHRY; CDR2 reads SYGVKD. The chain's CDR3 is CAISELGQSNQPQHF. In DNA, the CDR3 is TGTGCCATCAGTGAGTTGGGACAGAGCAATCAGCCCCAGCATTTT.

For the CDR3, the DNA is TGTGCCAGCGGAAAGGGACTGGCCGTTCGCGGGGAGCAGTTCTTC. Translating gives CASGKGLAVRGEQFF. The V and J genes are TRBV3-1 and TRBJ2-1, with D perhaps TRBD2 (6 bases). Per the germline V gene, CDR1 is LGHDT and CDR2 is YNNKEL (reference sequence). The CDR3 length is 15 residues. The germline V and J ends were trimmed by 8 bases and 10 bases, with 24 bases remaining between them.

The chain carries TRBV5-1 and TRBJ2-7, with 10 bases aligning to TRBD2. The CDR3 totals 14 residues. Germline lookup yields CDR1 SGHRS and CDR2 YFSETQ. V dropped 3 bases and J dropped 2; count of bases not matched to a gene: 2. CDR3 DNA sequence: TGCGCCAGCAGCTGGGGGACTAGCGCCTACGAGCAGTACTTC. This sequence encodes CASSWGTSAYEQYF.

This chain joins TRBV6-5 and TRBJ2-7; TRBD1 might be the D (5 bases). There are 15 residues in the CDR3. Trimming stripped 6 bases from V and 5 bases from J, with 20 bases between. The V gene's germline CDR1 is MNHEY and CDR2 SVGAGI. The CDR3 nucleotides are TGTGCCAGCAGCGACTCCCTCGACAGTGCAGACGAGCAGTACTTC. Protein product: CASSDSLDSADEQYF.

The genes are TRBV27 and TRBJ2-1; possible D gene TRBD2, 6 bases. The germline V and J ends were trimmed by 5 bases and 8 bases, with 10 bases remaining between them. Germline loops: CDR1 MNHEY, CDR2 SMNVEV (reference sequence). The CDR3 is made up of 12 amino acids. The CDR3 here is CASSARRDEQFF. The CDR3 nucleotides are TGTGCCAGCAGTGCCAGGAGGGATGAGCAGTTCTTC.

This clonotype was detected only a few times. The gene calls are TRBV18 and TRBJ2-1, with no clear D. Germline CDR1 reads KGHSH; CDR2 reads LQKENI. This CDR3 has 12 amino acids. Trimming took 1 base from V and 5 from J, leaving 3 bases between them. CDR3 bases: TGTGCCAGCTCACCACAGAACAATGAGCAGTTCTTC. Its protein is CASSPQNNEQFF.

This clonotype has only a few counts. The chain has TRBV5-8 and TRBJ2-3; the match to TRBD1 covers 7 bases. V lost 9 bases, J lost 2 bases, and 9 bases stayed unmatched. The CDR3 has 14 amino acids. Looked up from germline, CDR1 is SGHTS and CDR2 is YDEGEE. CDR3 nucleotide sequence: TGTGCCACCCGAGGGGGCGGATCCACAGATACGCAGTATTTT. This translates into CATRGGGSTDTQYF.

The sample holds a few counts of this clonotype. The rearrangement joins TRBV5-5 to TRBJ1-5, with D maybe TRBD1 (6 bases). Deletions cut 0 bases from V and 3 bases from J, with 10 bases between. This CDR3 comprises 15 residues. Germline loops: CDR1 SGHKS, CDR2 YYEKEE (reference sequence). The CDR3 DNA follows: TGTGCCAGCAGCTTGGACAGGGCGCACAATCAGCCCCAGCATTTT. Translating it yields CASSLDRAHNQPQHF.

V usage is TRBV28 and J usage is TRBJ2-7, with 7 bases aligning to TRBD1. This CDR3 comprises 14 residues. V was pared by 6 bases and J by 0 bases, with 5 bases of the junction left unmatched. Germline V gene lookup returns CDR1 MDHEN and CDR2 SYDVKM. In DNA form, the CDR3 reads TGTGCCAGCAGGGACCGGGACAGCTCCTACGAGCAGTACTTC. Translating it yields CASRDRDSSYEQYF.